The 27 T cell receptor beta chains below come from one sample, sequenced in a study of graft-versus-host responses after intestinal transplantation. Grafts had their tissue processed, releasing intraepithelial and lamina propria lymphocytes. Assay used: immunoSEQ multiplex PCR; TCRdb lists only in-frame clones, some missing. The repertoire holds 8,500 to 10,000 clones, with approximately 86% as singletons. Sequenced material: ileum tissue, taken roughly 710 days after intestinal transplantation. The receptors originated from a human patient who received an intestinal transplant, so some T cells may come from the graft donor.

The J gene is TRBJ2-7, the V gene TRBV7-9, with 7 bases identical to TRBD1. With V trimmed by 7 bases and J by 3 bases, 6 bases remained unmatched. This CDR3 spans 13 amino acids. Germline V gives CDR1 SEHNR, CDR2 FQNEAQ (reference sequence). CDR3 DNA sequence: TGTGCCAGCAAGGGGACAGAGAACTACGAGCAGTACTTC. Its translation: CASKGTENYEQYF.

This sequence joins TRBV19 and TRBJ1-6; D may be TRBD1 (5 bases). Trimming took 6 bases from V and 7 from J, leaving 13 bases between them. The germline CDR1 and CDR2 sequences are LNHDA and SQIVND (reference sequence). This CDR3 spans 14 amino acids. The CDR3 sequence is CASRPRGVNSPLHF. The CDR3 nucleotides are TGTGCCAGTAGACCCCGGGGCGTCAATTCACCCCTCCACTTT.

This sequence joins TRBV29-1 and TRBJ2-1; TRBD2 matches 15 bases. Trimming at V came to 6 bases and at J to 0 bases, leaving 9 bases not matched to a gene. Germline CDR1 and CDR2: SQVTM and ANQGSEA. The CDR3 sequence is 18 residues long. The CDR3 DNA reads as TGCAGCGTAAACGAGGGACTAGCGGGAGGCTGCTCCTACAATGAGCAGTTCTTC. The encoded protein is CSVNEGLAGGCSYNEQFF.

This chain uses TRBV10-2 with TRBJ2-7, with 10 bases identical to TRBD2. This CDR3 spans 16 amino acids. The ends lost 0 bases at V and 5 bases at J; junction bases unmatched: 7. The germline gives CDR1 WSHSY, CDR2 SAAADI. CDR3 sequence (DNA): TGCGCCAGCAGTGAGTCCTGGGCTAGCGGGAGTAACGAGCAGTACTTC. It yields the protein CASSESWASGSNEQYF.

The chain has TRBV15 and TRBJ2-7, with D possibly TRBD2 on 5 matching bases. This CDR3 is 17 amino acids long. Deletions cut 0 bases from V and 0 bases from J, with 15 bases between. The V gene's germline CDR1 is LNHNV and CDR2 YYDKDF (reference sequence). Written as DNA, the CDR3 is TGTGCCACCAGCAGAGATCTCTCGGGAACCCTCTCCTACGAGCAGTACTTC. Translation gives CATSRDLSGTLSYEQYF.

The chain employs TRBV14 and TRBJ2-7, with no clear D. CDR1 is SGHDN, CDR2 FVKESK, per germline. Trimming pared 1 base from V and 1 base from J, leaving 8 bases between. This CDR3 is 14 amino acids long. The CDR3 sequence is CASSQGWPSYEQYF. DNA for the CDR3: TGTGCCAGCAGCCAAGGGTGGCCGTCCTACGAGCAGTACTTC.

V and J are TRBV9 and TRBJ1-4; D possibly corresponds to TRBD1 (5 bases). CDR1 and CDR2 from the germline V gene are SGDLS and YYNGEE. This CDR3 is built from 21 residues. V was clipped by 4 bases and J by 7 bases, with 35 bases between them. The CDR3 DNA is TGTGCCAGCAGCCCTTACGCCACGTTCTTCCTATCCCCAACAGGTGGTGAAAAACTGTTTTTT. It codes for CASSPYATFFLSPTGGEKLFF.

The V and J genes are TRBV5-1 and TRBJ2-1, with D possibly being TRBD2 (5 bases). This CDR3 spans 15 amino acids. V was cut by 0 bases and J by 5 bases, with 12 bases left in between. Germline V gene data show CDR1 as SGHRS and CDR2 as YFSETQ. The CDR3 region has the DNA TGCGCCAGCAGCTTGGTGCCTCAGCGGCACAATGAGCAGTTCTTC. Protein sequence: CASSLVPQRHNEQFF. Filled out from reference TRBV5-1 and TRBJ2-1, the complete variable domain reads KAGVTQTPRYLIKTRGQQVTLSCSPISGHRSVSWYQQTPGQGLQFLFEYFSETQRNKGNFPGRFSGRQFSNSRSEMNVSTLELGDSALYLCASSLVPQRHNEQFFGPGTRLTVL.

This clone was observed a handful of times. The chain recombines TRBV18 with TRBJ1-6; no clear D. This CDR3 region has 12 residues. Germline CDR1 is KGHSH and CDR2 is LQKENI. V lost 7 bases to trimming and J lost 7 bases, with 8 bases between them. The CDR3 nucleotides are TGTGCCAGCTTCACAGCCAATTCACCCCTCCACTTT. Translation gives CASFTANSPLHF.

This clone was recorded a few times. V is TRBV5-1 and J is TRBJ2-5, with a weak D call TRBD1 (6 bases). V lost 4 bases to trimming and J lost 1 base, with 11 bases between them. In germline, CDR1 is SGHRS, CDR2 YFSETQ. The CDR3 covers 14 residues. CDR3: CASSPRDTQETQYF. In nucleotides, the CDR3 is TGCGCCAGCAGCCCCCGGGACACCCAAGAGACCCAGTACTTC.

This clone appeared a single time. This chain connects TRBV6-5 to TRBJ1-2; possibly TRBD1 for D (6 bases). Germline V CDR1 and CDR2: MNHEY, SVGAGI. The CDR3 contains 13 residues. The germline V and J ends were trimmed by 7 bases and 10 bases, with 19 bases remaining between them. The CDR3 protein is CASTPPGQLFYTF. The CDR3 bases are TGTGCCAGCACTCCCCCCGGACAGCTCTTCTACACCTTC.

V and J are TRBV18 and TRBJ1-1, with 8 bases fitting TRBD1. CDR3 length: 18 residues. In germline, CDR1 is KGHSH, CDR2 LQKENI. J was trimmed by 3 bases and V by 0 bases; bases with no gene match: 12. The CDR3 sequence is CASSPPDRGRLEHTEAFF. The CDR3 DNA reads TGTGCCAGCTCACCACCCGACAGGGGAAGGCTGGAGCACACTGAAGCTTTCTTT.

J is TRBJ1-1 and V is TRBV30; D not resolved. Trimming took 2 bases from V and 3 from J, leaving 13 bases between them. This CDR3 region has 14 residues. In germline, CDR1 is GTSNPN, CDR2 SVGIG (reference sequence). The CDR3 is CAWSYSRADTEAFF. CDR3 nucleotide sequence: TGTGCCTGGAGTTATTCCCGGGCTGACACTGAAGCTTTCTTT.

V usage is TRBV30 and J usage is TRBJ2-1, with 11 bases that match TRBD2. CDR1 and CDR2 from the germline V gene are GTSNPN and SVGIG (reference sequence). Trimming cost V 0 bases and J 8 bases; bases outside gene matches: 12. CDR3 length: 17 residues. The CDR3 DNA follows: TGTGCCTGGAGTGTGGGACCGGGACTAGCGGATGAGGATGAGCAGTTCTTC. It yields the protein CAWSVGPGLADEDEQFF.

V and J are TRBV14 and TRBJ1-1, with D possibly being TRBD1 (6 bases). With 1 base removed from V and 4 bases from J, the gap between germline ends came to 16 bases. The CDR3 covers 16 residues. CDR1 is SGHDN and CDR2 is FVKESK in the germline V gene. Here the CDR3 reads CASSQGRRQGSTEAFF. For the CDR3, the DNA is TGTGCCAGCAGCCAAGGCCGAAGGCAGGGGAGCACTGAAGCTTTCTTT. Full variable domain (remainder filled in from reference TRBV14 and TRBJ1-1): EAGVTQFPSHSVIEKGQTVTLRCDPISGHDNLYWYRRVMGKEIKFLLHFVKESKQDESGMPNNRFLAERTGGTYSTLKVQPAELEDSGVYFCASSQGRRQGSTEAFFGQGTRLTVV.

This chain uses TRBV12-2 with TRBJ1-2. TRBV12-2 is classified as a pseudogene. The CDR3 runs to 15 residues. The CDR3 region is CASRSARPRNYGYTF. CDR3 sequence (DNA): TGTGCAAGTCGCTCTGCAAGGCCCCGGAACTATGGCTACACCTTC.

The rearrangement joins TRBV2 to TRBJ2-1; perhaps TRBD2 as D (5 bases). The V gene lost 2 bases and the J gene lost 9 bases, with 8 bases spanning the gap. This CDR3 region has 12 residues. Germline assignment: CDR1 SNHLY and CDR2 FYNNEI. The CDR3 DNA is TGTGCCAGCAGTGAAAGGGAGAGTGAGCAGTTCTTC. This codes for CASSERESEQFF.

The gene calls are TRBV2 and TRBJ1-5, with a tentative D call TRBD1 (6 bases). Trimming removed 6 bases at V and 4 bases at J, with 13 bases between. Germline CDR1 reads SNHLY; CDR2 reads FYNNEI. The CDR3 contains 14 residues. This chain's CDR3 is CASREQGRNQPQHF. In nucleotides, the CDR3 is TGTGCCAGCAGGGAACAGGGACGAAATCAGCCCCAGCATTTT.

The chain is built from TRBV7-6 and TRBJ1-6, with a tentative D call TRBD1 (6 bases). V was trimmed by 5 bases and J by 9 bases, leaving 14 bases between them. The germline V gene encodes CDR1 SGHVS and CDR2 FNYEAQ. CDR3 length equals 14 residues. This chain's CDR3 is CASSLGGALSPLHF. CDR3 DNA sequence: TGTGCCAGCAGCCTGGGGGGGGCGCTTTCACCCCTCCACTTT. The full variable domain, completed using reference TRBV7-6 and TRBJ1-6, is GAGVSQSPRYKVTKRGQDVALRCDPISGHVSLYWYRQALGQGPEFLTYFNYEAQQDKSGLPNDRFSAERPEGSISTLTIQRTEQRDSAMYRCASSLGGALSPLHFGNGTRLTVT.

The V gene is TRBV9, the J gene TRBJ2-7; D possibly corresponds to TRBD1 (6 bases). Germline CDR1 is SGDLS and CDR2 is YYNGEE. The CDR3 runs 15 residues. V was pared by 0 bases and J by 0 bases, with 10 bases between. The CDR3: CASSVATGSSYEQYF. In nucleotides, the CDR3 is TGTGCCAGCAGCGTAGCGACAGGCAGCTCCTACGAGCAGTACTTC. The full variable domain, in which reference TRBV9 and TRBJ2-7 provide the parts outside the CDR3, is DSGVTQTPKHLITATGQRVTLRCSPRSGDLSVYWYQQSLDQGLQFLIQYYNGEERAKGNILERFSAQQFPDLHSELNLSSLELGDSALYFCASSVATGSSYEQYFGPGTRLTVT.

The chain employs TRBV7-3 and TRBJ2-1; possible D gene TRBD2, 5 bases. This CDR3 is built from 14 residues. Germline lookup yields CDR1 SGHTA and CDR2 FQGTGA. Trimming shortened V by 1 base and J by 9 bases, and 13 bases separated the two germline ends. The CDR3 DNA sequence: TGTGCCAGCAGCTTAATCCTGGGAGAGGGTGAGCAGTTCTTC. Translated, it gives CASSLILGEGEQFF.

J is TRBJ2-1 and V is TRBV6-5, with 8 nucleotides matching TRBD2. This CDR3 contains 15 residues. V trimming: 0 bases; J trimming: 7 bases; junction bases outside the gene matches: 5. Germline-derived CDR1 and CDR2 are MNHEY and SVGAGI. The CDR3 coding sequence is TGTGCCAGCAGTTACTCGTCGGGAGGGCCGAATGAGCAGTTCTTC. Encoded protein: CASSYSSGGPNEQFF.

This clone was counted a single time. The chain couples TRBV7-9 to TRBJ1-6; D is perhaps TRBD1 (5 bases). CDR1 is SEHNR and CDR2 is FQNEAQ in the germline V gene (reference sequence). Trimming removed 3 bases from V and 9 bases from J, with 15 bases in between. This CDR3 has 15 residues. The CDR3 DNA is TGTGCCAGCAGCTTCCCGGGAAGGGGAATTTCACCCCTCCACTTT. Its translation is CASSFPGRGISPLHF.

This sequence joins TRBV29-1 and TRBJ2-1, with 11 nucleotides matching TRBD1. The junction had 8 bases not matched to a gene; V was cut back by 4 bases and J by 9 bases. This CDR3 has 14 amino acids. Germline CDR1 reads SQVTM; CDR2 reads ANQGSEA. The CDR3, as DNA: TGCAGCGTTGTCAGGGACAGGGGGAGAGGTGAGCAGTTCTTC. Its protein is CSVVRDRGRGEQFF.

CDR3: CASSPGQVETQYF. In DNA form, the CDR3 reads TGTGCCAGCAGCCCTGGACAGGTAGAGACCCAGTACTTC. V is TRBV7-6 and J is TRBJ2-5, with 7 bases identical to TRBD1. The V segment lost 5 bases and the J segment 4 bases; nucleotides outside the gene matches: 4. Germline values: CDR1 SGHVS, CDR2 FNYEAQ. This CDR3 has 13 amino acids.

This chain links TRBV11-2 with TRBJ2-3; no clear D gene. This CDR3 spans 18 amino acids. The V and J ends lost 0 bases and 0 bases respectively, with 16 bases between them. Germline assignment: CDR1 SGHAT and CDR2 FQNNGV. The CDR3 coding sequence is TGTGCCAGCAGCTTAGAAGTCTTAGGTCACTCAAGCACAGATACGCAGTATTTT. Residues: CASSLEVLGHSSTDTQYF.

The chain has TRBV29-1 and TRBJ1-1, with D unresolved. Trimming pared 2 bases from V and 11 bases from J, leaving 9 bases between. The CDR3 loop spans 10 amino acids. CDR1 SQVTM and CDR2 ANQGSEA come from the germline V gene. The CDR3 region has the DNA TGCAGCGTTGAACCCGCCGGGGCTTTCTTT. This codes for CSVEPAGAFF.